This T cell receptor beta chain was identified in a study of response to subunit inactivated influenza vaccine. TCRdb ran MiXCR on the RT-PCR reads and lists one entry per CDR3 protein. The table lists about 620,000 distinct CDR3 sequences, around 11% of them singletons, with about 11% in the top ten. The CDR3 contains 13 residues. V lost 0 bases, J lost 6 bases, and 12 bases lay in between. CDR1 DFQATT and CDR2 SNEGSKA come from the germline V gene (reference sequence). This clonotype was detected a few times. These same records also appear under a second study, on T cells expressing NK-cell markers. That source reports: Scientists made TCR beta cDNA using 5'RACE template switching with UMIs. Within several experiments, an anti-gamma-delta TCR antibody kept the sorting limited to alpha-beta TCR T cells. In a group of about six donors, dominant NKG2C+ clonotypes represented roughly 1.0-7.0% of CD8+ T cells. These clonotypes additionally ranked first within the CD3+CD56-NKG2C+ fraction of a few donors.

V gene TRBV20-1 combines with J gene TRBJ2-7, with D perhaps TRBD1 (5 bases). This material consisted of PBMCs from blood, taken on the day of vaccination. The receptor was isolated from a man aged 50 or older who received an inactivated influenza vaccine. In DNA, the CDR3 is TGCAGTGCTAGAGATTCGGCAGGGCTCGAGCAGTACTTC. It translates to CSARDSAGLEQYF.